This TCR beta chain was recovered during a study of PD-L1 blockade in urothelial cancer. Study overall: Blood-derived samples held a median approximately 150,000 T cells.

Sequencing was performed with immunoSEQ multiplex PCR; in TCRdb, only in-frame clones are kept and a portion is missing. The data contain about 52,000 clones, around 77% of them singletons. Germline-derived CDR1 and CDR2 are SGHTA and FQGNSA. V was cut by 4 bases and J by 3 bases, with 9 bases left in between. The CDR3 consists of 14 residues. Enrolled patients showed locally advanced or metastatic urothelial carcinoma. The chain recombines TRBV7-2 with TRBJ2-2, with a tentative D call TRBD2 (5 bases). This sequence was found in a man aged 65-85 years with urothelial cancer. Sequences were derived from PBMCs, sampled around atezolizumab (anti-PD-L1) treatment. DNA of the CDR3: TGTGCCAGCAGCTCGGACTCCTACACCGGGGAGCTGTTTTTT. It specifies CASSSDSYTGELFF. Filled out from reference TRBV7-2 and TRBJ2-2, the complete variable domain reads GAGVSQSPSNKVTEKGKDVELRCDPISGHTALYWYRQSLGQGLEFLIYFQGNSAPDKSGLPSDRFSAERTGGSVSTLTIQRTQQEDSAVYLCASSSDSYTGELFFGEGSRLTVL.